This entry describes one T cell receptor (beta chain). Its antigen is not identified. Assay: immunoSEQ multiplex PCR; the TCRdb copy retains only in-frame clones and omits some. The table has about 120,000 clones, around 94% seen once. This specimen belongs to a study of siplizumab effects on memory and regulatory T cells. General study points: Most alloreactive clones went unmapped to unstimulated subsets; only a minor fraction mapped. In controls, 26.9% of mappable alloreactive CD4+ clones were Treg-derived on average, versus roughly 63% with siplizumab.

The germline V gene has CDR1 SGHRS and CDR2 YFSETQ. V lost 0 bases to trimming and J lost 8 bases, with 14 bases between them. The CDR3 is 14 residues long. V gene TRBV5-1 combines with J gene TRBJ1-2; perhaps TRBD1 as D (6 bases). The receptor was isolated from a human donor in good health. Sample: non-Treg CD4+ T cells sorted from blood. CDR3 in amino acids: CASSLGQESGGYTF. DNA of the CDR3: TGCGCCAGCAGCTTGGGACAGGAAAGCGGCGGCTACACCTTC.